This T cell receptor (beta chain) was recovered during a study of post-analysis software for immune sequencing data. Looking at the study overall: Some patients lacked subtype; others had relapsing-remitting, secondary progressive or progressive-relapsing disease. Study observations and caveats: Patients had higher frequencies than controls of roughly five TRBV segments, including TRBV5-6, TRBV5-1 and TRBV20-1.

Unique molecular identifiers were present in the TCR beta cDNA libraries. A single record per CDR3 protein comes from TCRdb applying MiXCR to the PCR reads. Of 150,000 or so distinct CDR3 sequences in the sample, 35% to 40% were seen once. This clonotype was found a few times. As yet, its antigen is unknown. There are 15 residues in the CDR3. Trimming took off 2 bases at V and 0 bases at J, with 11 bases between the two ends. Germline lookup yields CDR1 MNHEY and CDR2 SMNVEV (reference sequence). The chain carries TRBV27 and TRBJ2-7; D possibly corresponds to TRBD1 (5 bases). Sequenced here: blood, sampled after autologous hematopoietic stem cell transplantation. This clonotype was sampled from a girl between 5 and 17 years old with multiple sclerosis. The CDR3 nucleotides are TGTGCCAGCAGTTTACAGGGTCATTTCTCCTACGAGCAGTACTTC. This gives the protein CASSLQGHFSYEQYF.